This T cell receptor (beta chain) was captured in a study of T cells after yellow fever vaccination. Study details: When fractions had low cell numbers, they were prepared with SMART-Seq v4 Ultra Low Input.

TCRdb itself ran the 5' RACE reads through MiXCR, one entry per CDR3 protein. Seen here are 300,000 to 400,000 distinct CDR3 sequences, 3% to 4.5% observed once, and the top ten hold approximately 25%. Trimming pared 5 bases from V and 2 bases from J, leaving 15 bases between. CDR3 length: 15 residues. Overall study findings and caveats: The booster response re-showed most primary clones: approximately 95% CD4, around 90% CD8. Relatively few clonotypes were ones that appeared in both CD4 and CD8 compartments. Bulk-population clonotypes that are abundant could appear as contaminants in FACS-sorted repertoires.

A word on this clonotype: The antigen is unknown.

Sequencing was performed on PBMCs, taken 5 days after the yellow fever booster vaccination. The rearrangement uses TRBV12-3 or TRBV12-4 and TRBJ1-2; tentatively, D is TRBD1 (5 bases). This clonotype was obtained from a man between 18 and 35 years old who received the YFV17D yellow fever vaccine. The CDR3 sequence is CASSATGAANYGYTF. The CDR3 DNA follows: TGTGCCAGCAGTGCTACAGGAGCCGCGAACTATGGCTACACCTTC.